A selection of T cell receptor beta chains follows, all from one sample in a study of blood T cell repertoires in COVID-19. The repertoire was sequenced with immunoSEQ multiplex PCR; TCRdb's copy has only in-frame clones and lacks some. The sample has around 98,000 clones; 87% are singletons. The sample was peripheral blood. The receptors originated from a man between 65 and 85 years old with acute or convalescent COVID-19. CDR3s include the opening cysteine and the closing phenylalanine or tryptophan. D genes are given only for firm matches. Part of the rows lack a size; the others show once, few, many or a class for expanded clones.

>TRBD1|TRBV29-1|NA|TRBJ1-2
TGCAGCGTTGAAATGGTAACCAGGGGGAATGGCTACACCTTC
CSVEMVTRGNGYTF
>TRBD1|TRBV15|once|TRBJ1-1
TGTGCCACCAGCAGAGGTAGGACAGGGAAAACTGAAGCTTTCTTT
CATSRGRTGKTEAFF
>NA|TRBV7-9|NA|TRBJ1-1
TGTGCCAGCAGCCCAGAATTTCAGGGCACTGAAGCTTTCTTT
CASSPEFQGTEAFF
>NA|TRBV5-4|few|TRBJ1-2
TGTGCCAGCAGCTCGGGTACTAGGGCCTTAGACTATGGCTACACCTTC
CASSSGTRALDYGYTF
>NA|TRBV6-6|NA|TRBJ1-3
TGTGCCAGCAGTTACCAGGGAACAGGAAACACCATATATTTT
CASSYQGTGNTIYF
>TRBD2|TRBV19|NA|TRBJ2-3
TGTGCCAGTAGTACCCCCGGGACTAGCGGGGGGGCAAGTTTTGGGAATACGCAGTATTTT
CASSTPGTSGGASFGNTQYF
>NA|TRBV6-4|NA|TRBJ2-1
TGTGCCAGCAGTGTTTCCGGGTACAATGAGCAGTTCTTC
CASSVSGYNEQFF
>NA|TRBV5-1|NA|TRBJ2-5
TGCGCCAGCAGCTTGGGGAGGTCCGCCCAAGAGACCCAGTACTTC
CASSLGRSAQETQYF
>NA|TRBV2|NA|TRBJ1-5
TGTGCCAGCAGTGAACTGGCGGGGGGGAATCAGCCCCAGCATTTT
CASSELAGGNQPQHF
>TRBD1|TRBV7-6|NA|TRBJ1-1
TGTGCCAGCAGCTCGGGACAGGGGGCATTGGGGACTGAAGCTTTCTTT
CASSSGQGALGTEAFF
>NA|TRBV6-1|NA|TRBJ1-6
TGTGCCAGCAGTGAAGTCGGTCCCCTCCACTTT
CASSEVGPLHF
>NA|TRBV10-3|NA|TRBJ2-3
TGTGCCATCAGTGCCGGGACTGGGGGTTTGGATACGCAGTATTTT
CAISAGTGGLDTQYF
>TRBD2|TRBV10-3|NA|TRBJ2-1
TGTGCCATCAGGGGACTAGCGGACAATGAGCAGTTCTTC
CAIRGLADNEQFF
>NA|TRBV30|NA|TRBJ1-6
TGTGCCTGTACGGACAGTTCAAATTCACCCCTCCACTTT
CACTDSSNSPLHF
>TRBD1|TRBV5-5|NA|TRBJ2-6
TGTGCCAGCAGCTTGGGGGTGAGGACAGGGGAACGCTCTGGGGCCAACGTCCTGACTTTC
CASSLGVRTGERSGANVLTF
>NA|TRBV28|NA|TRBJ2-2
TGTGCCAGCAGTCTTGACACCGGGGAGCTGTTTTTT
CASSLDTGELFF
>NA|TRBV5-4|NA|TRBJ2-7
TGTGCCAGTCGAATGTTCGGGACCTACGAGCAGTACTTC
CASRMFGTYEQYF